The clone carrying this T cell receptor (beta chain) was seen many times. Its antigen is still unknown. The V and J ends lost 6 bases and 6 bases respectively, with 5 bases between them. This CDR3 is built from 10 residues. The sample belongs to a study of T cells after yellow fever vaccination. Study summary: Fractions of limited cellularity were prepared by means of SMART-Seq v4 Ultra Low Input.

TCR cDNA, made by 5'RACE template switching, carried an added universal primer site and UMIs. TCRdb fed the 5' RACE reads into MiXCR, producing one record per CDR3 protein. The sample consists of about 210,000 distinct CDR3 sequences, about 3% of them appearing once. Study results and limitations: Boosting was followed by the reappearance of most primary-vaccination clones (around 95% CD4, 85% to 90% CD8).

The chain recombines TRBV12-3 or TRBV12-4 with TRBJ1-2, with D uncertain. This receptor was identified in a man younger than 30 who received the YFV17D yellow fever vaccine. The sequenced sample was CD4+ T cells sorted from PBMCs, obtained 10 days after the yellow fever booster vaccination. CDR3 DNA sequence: TGTGCCAGCAGCCTAAATGGCTACACCTTC. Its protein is CASSLNGYTF.